This section outlines one T cell receptor beta chain sequence together with its context. The sample belongs to a study of blood T cell repertoires in COVID-19. Data came from immunoSEQ multiplex PCR; TCRdb stores just in-frame clones and leaves some out. The sample consists of roughly 250,000 clones, 80% to 90% of them appearing once. Sequences were obtained from PBMCs or T cells enriched from blood (not recorded which). The TCR originated in a woman between 25 and 40 years old who had recovered from COVID-19.

CDR3 DNA sequence: TGTGCCAGCGGGCAGCATGGCTACACCTTC. Translated: CASGQHGYTF. This chain connects TRBV30 to TRBJ1-2; no clear D. The CDR3 runs to 10 residues. V shed 8 bases and J shed 6 bases, with 10 bases lying between them. The V gene's germline CDR1 is GTSNPN and CDR2 SVGIG (reference sequence).